A selection of T cell receptor beta chains follows, all from one sample in a study of T cell repertoires in cytomegalovirus infection. Their antigens are not known. MiXCR was run by TCRdb on the reads, yielding one entry per CDR3 protein. The sample shows about 110,000 distinct CDR3 sequences, 10% of them seen only once. The sequencing sample was made of PBMCs, sequenced either directly or after in vitro stimulation (not recorded which). These TCRs come from a human donor in good health (CMV status not recorded). Some clones in this sample may be carry-over from other donors' samples. The CDR3 runs from the conserved cysteine through the conserved F or W. A D gene is named only where the DNA matches it firmly. Expanded clones get a size class; other rows say once, few or many, or leave the size out.

V	J	size	D	CDR3	DNA
TRBV7-9	TRBJ2-7	NA	NA	CASSSRDGGYEQYF	TGTGCCAGCAGCTCCCGGGACGGGGGTTACGAGCAGTACTTC
TRBV11-3	TRBJ2-5	many	NA	CASSPDSGQETQYF	TGTGCCAGCAGCCCAGATTCGGGCCAGGAGACCCAGTACTTC
TRBV11-2	TRBJ2-5	NA	TRBD2	CASSLGTSGRRSETQYF	TGTGCCAGCAGCTTGGGGACTAGCGGGAGGCGGTCAGAGACCCAGTACTTC
TRBV10-1	TRBJ1-1	NA	TRBD1	CASSQGGWTEAFF	TGCGCCAGCAGTCAAGGGGGCTGGACTGAAGCTTTCTTT
TRBV20-1	TRBJ2-2	NA	TRBD2	CSAISGTNTGELFF	TGCAGTGCTATTAGCGGGACTAACACCGGGGAGCTGTTTTTT
TRBV7-3	TRBJ2-7	many	NA	CASSLTGGSSYEQYF	TGTGCCAGCAGCTTAACTGGGGGCAGCTCCTACGAGCAGTACTTC
TRBV20-1	TRBJ1-4	few	TRBD1	CSAQGITNEKLFF	TGCAGTGCACAGGGGATAACTAATGAAAAACTGTTTTTT
TRBV4-1	TRBJ2-3	NA	NA	CASSQSRGADTQYF	TGCGCCAGCAGCCAAAGCCGTGGCGCAGATACGCAGTATTTT
TRBV11-2	TRBJ1-1	many	NA	CASSLVSGRLNTEAFF	TGTGCCAGCAGCTTAGTGTCGGGCAGGCTGAACACTGAAGCTTTCTTT
TRBV2	TRBJ2-2	NA	NA	CASSEGTTRELFF	TGTGCCAGCAGTGAGGGTACCACCCGGGAGCTGTTTTTT
TRBV5-1	TRBJ1-6	many	NA	CASSLEVNWNSPLHF	TGCGCCAGCAGCTTGGAAGTCAATTGGAATTCACCCCTCCACTTT
TRBV23-1	TRBJ2-2	NA	TRBD2	CASSFPRPARLHRSSGRTGELFF	TGCGCCAGCAGTTTCCCCCGGCCCGCCCGCCTTCACCGCTCTAGCGGGAGAACCGGGGAGCTGTTTTTT
TRBV20-1	TRBJ2-7	NA	TRBD2	CSARPTSGALYEQYF	TGCAGTGCAAGACCGACTAGCGGAGCCCTCTACGAGCAGTACTTC
TRBV4-1	TRBJ1-5	many	TRBD1	CASSQAGRQGSNQPQHF	TGCGCCAGCAGCCAAGCCGGGAGACAGGGAAGCAATCAGCCCCAGCATTTT
TRBV19	TRBJ2-3	NA	NA	CASSRWIADTQYF	TGTGCCAGTAGTCGTTGGATTGCAGATACGCAGTATTTT
TRBV6-2/TRBV6-3	TRBJ2-3	many	NA	CASSYRRPPRMDSSTDTQYF	TGTGCCAGCAGTTACCGGCGTCCCCCCCGAATGGACAGCAGCACAGATACGCAGTATTTT
TRBV7-2	TRBJ2-5	many	TRBD1	CASSARQGFRETQYF	TGTGCCAGCAGCGCACGACAGGGGTTTAGGGAGACCCAGTACTTC
TRBV6-1	TRBJ2-3	few	NA	CASPSAEADTQYF	TGTGCCAGCCCTAGTGCTGAGGCAGATACGCAGTATTTT
TRBV7-9	TRBJ1-5	few	TRBD1	CASSELRQGSNQPQHF	TGTGCCAGCAGCGAACTTCGACAGGGGAGCAATCAGCCCCAGCATTTT
TRBV28	TRBJ2-1	few	TRBD2	CASTKTGGSYNEQFF	TGTGCCAGCACCAAGACGGGAGGCTCCTACAATGAGCAGTTCTTC
TRBV20-1	TRBJ1-5	many	NA	CSANGPEKGNQPQHF	TGCAGTGCTAACGGACCCGAAAAAGGCAATCAGCCCCAGCATTTT
TRBV12-3/TRBV12-4	TRBJ1-6	few	NA	CASSPGGGRVSPLHF	TGTGCCAGCAGCCCCGGAGGCGGTAGAGTTTCACCCCTCCACTTT
TRBV25-1	TRBJ2-3	many	NA	CASSDAGQASTDTQYF	TGTGCCAGCAGTGACGCCGGACAAGCTAGCACAGATACGCAGTATTTT